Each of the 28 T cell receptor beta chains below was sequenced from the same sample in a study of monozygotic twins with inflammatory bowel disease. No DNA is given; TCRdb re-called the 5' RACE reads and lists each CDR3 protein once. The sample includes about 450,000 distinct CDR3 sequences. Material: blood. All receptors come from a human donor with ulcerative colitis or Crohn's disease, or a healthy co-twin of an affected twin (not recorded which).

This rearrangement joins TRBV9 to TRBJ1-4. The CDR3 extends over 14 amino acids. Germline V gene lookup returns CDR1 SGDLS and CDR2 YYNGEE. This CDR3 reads CASSVDLENEKLFF.

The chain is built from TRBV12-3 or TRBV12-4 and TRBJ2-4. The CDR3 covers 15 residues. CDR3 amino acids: CASSSGPFGSNIQYF.

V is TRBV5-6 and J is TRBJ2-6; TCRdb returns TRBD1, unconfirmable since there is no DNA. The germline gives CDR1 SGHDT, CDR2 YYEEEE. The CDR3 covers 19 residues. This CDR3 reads CASSLVGQGPLNGANVLTF.

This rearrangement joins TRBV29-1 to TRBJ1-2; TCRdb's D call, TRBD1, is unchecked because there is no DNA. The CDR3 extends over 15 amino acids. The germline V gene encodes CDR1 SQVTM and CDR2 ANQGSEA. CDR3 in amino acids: CSVESPGQGSGGYPF.

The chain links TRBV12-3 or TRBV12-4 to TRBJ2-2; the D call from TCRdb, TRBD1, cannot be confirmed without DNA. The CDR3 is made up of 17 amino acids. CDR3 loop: CASSLRRTGVYTGELFF.

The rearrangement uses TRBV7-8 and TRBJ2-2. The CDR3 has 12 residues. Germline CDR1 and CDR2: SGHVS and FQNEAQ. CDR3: CASSFATGELFF.

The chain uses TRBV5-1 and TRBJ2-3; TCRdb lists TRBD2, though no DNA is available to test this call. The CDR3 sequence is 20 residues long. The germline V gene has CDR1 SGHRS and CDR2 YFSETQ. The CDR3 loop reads CASSLRFPREALISTDTQYF.

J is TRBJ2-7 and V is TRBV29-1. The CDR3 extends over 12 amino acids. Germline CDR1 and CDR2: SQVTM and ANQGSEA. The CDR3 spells CSVSTDSYEQYF.

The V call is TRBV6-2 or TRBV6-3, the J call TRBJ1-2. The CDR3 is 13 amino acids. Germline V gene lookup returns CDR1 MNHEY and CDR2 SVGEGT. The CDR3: CASGPAGFNGYTF.

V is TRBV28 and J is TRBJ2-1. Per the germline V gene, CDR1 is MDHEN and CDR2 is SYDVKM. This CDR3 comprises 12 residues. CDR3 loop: CASSYRYNEQFF.

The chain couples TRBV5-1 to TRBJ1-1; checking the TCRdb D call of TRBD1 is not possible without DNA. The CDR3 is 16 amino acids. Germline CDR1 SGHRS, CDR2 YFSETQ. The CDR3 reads CASSSFPGTGETEAFF. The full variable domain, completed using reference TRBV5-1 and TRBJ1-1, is KAGVTQTPRYLIKTRGQQVTLSCSPISGHRSVSWYQQTPGQGLQFLFEYFSETQRNKGNFPGRFSGRQFSNSRSEMNVSTLELGDSALYLCASSSFPGTGETEAFFGQGTRLTVV.

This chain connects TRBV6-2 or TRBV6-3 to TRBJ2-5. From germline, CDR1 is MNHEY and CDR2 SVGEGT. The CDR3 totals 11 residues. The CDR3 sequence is CASSYYETQYF.

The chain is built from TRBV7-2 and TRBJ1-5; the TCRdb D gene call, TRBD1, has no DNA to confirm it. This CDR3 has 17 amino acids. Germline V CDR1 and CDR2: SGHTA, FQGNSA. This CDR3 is CASSLAGKGAGNQPQHF.

The CDR3 reads CSARAGTAIEPQHF. The V call is TRBV20-1, the J call TRBJ1-5; the D call of TRBD1 rests on TCRdb alone, since no DNA is present to check it. Germline assignment: CDR1 DFQATT and CDR2 SNEGSKA (reference sequence). CDR3 length: 14 residues.

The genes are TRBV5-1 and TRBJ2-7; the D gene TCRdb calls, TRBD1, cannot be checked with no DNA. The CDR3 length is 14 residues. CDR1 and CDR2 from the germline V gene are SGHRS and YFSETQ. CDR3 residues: CASSLGQESYEQYF.

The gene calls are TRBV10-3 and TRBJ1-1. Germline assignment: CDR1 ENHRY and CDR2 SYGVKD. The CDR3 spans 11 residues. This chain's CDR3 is CAIKGDTEAFF.

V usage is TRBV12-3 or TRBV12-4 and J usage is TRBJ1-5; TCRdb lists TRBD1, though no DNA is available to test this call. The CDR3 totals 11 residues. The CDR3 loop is CASCAGEPQHF.

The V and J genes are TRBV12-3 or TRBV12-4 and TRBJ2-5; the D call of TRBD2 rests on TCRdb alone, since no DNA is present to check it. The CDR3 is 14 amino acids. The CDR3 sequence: CASSLTGPGGTQYF.

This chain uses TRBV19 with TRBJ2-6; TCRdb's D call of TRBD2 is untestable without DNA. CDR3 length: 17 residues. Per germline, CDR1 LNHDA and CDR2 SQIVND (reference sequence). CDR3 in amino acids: CASSPLAGASGANVLTF.

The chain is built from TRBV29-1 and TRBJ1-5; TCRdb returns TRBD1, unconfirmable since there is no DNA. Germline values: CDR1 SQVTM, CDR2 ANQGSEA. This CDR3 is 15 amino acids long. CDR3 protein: CSVAGRQGSDQPQHF.

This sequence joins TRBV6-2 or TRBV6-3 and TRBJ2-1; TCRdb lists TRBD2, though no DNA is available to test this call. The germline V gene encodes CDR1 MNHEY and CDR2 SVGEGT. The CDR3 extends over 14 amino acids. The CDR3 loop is CASSYERLALEQFF.

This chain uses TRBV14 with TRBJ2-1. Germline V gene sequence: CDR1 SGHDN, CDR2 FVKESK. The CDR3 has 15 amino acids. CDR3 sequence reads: CASSPARFTYNEQFF. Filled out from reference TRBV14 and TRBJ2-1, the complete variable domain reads EAGVTQFPSHSVIEKGQTVTLRCDPISGHDNLYWYRRVMGKEIKFLLHFVKESKQDESGMPNNRFLAERTGGTYSTLKVQPAELEDSGVYFCASSPARFTYNEQFFGPGTRLTVL.

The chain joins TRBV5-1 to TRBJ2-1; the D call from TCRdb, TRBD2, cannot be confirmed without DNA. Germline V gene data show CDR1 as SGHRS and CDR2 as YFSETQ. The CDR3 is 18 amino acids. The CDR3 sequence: CASSLGGTARGLYNEQFF.

The CDR3 protein is CASSGQTNSPLHF. J is TRBJ1-6 and V is TRBV5-1; TCRdb names TRBD1, which stays unverified in the absence of DNA. CDR3 size: 13 residues. The germline gives CDR1 SGHRS, CDR2 YFSETQ.

CDR3 amino acids: CASSEWNTGELFF. The chain uses TRBV2 and TRBJ2-2. The CDR3 has 13 amino acids. CDR1 SNHLY and CDR2 FYNNEI come from the germline V gene.

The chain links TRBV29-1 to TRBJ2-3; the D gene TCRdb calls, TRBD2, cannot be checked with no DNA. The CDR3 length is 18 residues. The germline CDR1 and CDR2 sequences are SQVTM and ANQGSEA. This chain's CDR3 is CSVEGTEGGAGITDTQYF.

This chain's CDR3 is CASSYRGTLNTQYF. The chain couples TRBV6-2 or TRBV6-3 to TRBJ2-3; TCRdb proposes TRBD1, but this gene call is untestable without DNA. The germline V gene has CDR1 MNHEY and CDR2 SVGEGT. The CDR3 runs 14 residues.

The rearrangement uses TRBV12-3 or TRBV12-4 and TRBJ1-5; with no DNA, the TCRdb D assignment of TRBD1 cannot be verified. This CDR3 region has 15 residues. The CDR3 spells CASSLRQGMVQPQHF.